This T cell receptor beta chain is from a study of radiotherapy plus CTLA-4 blockade in lung cancer. Study findings and constraints: Blood-borne expansion of tumor-derived TCR clones followed radiotherapy plus ipilimumab. Interferon-beta, together with early blood T cell clone dynamics, reportedly best predicted response.

This clone was observed a handful of times. Its antigen remains unidentified. V was pared by 2 bases and J by 4 bases, with 14 bases between. The CDR3 contains 15 residues. Germline CDR1 and CDR2: SNHLY and FYNNEI. Produced via immunoSEQ multiplex PCR; TCRdb's table is partial and in-frame only. The data contain 60,000 or so clones, around 80% of them seen just once; the ten biggest clones take up 3.5% to 4.5%. This specimen consisted of peripheral blood, obtained from a patient treated with radiotherapy plus ipilimumab. This sequence originates from a human donor with non-small cell lung cancer who had a partial response to radiotherapy plus ipilimumab. The chain recombines TRBV2 with TRBJ1-2, with D uncertain. The CDR3 protein is CASSELGAPVYGYTF. In DNA, the CDR3 is TGTGCCAGCAGTGAACTAGGCGCTCCAGTCTATGGCTACACCTTC.